This TCR beta chain comes out of a study of blood T cell repertoires in COVID-19 (dated by TCRdb to about 2020). General notes on the study: Samples from collaborators originated in the United States, Italy and Spain and spanned both the acute and convalescent phases of COVID-19. The prospective study material was composed of cDNA or gDNA derived from T cells, B-cell-depleted T cells, or PBMCs. The dataset comprised deeply sampled blood TCRbeta repertoires from subjects exposed to, actively infected with, or recovered from COVID-19. The repertoires were released in a freely available public database meant as a resource for research on the immune response to SARS-CoV-2. The samples were drawn from two sources: the first 160 participants of the ongoing ImmuneRACE study, and 1,000 to 1,500 subjects contributed by 6 global collaborators. Sample metadata almost always included a de-identified subject ID, COVID-19 status, age in years and sex. Where HLA class I and class II types were available, the types were taken from metadata supplied by the sample provider, not from assay-based typing. Summary of the overall study and its limitations: The quantity of clinical and demographic metadata differed by source and by participant and was supplied without curation.

Concerning this clone: This clone's antigen is unknown. No per-base quality is available; no much larger clone lies one base away.

Including the terminal cysteine and phenylalanine, the CDR3 comprises 14 residues. Only CDR3 DNA is held: 42 bases, read in frame from base 1. CDR1 and CDR2, per the germline V gene (reference sequence), are LNHDA and SQIVND. Germline trimming amounts to 5 bases on V and 5 bases on J, with 8 as the count of junction bases outside the gene matches. Enrolling through a virtual design, the prospective study's participants ranged in age from roughly 18 to 95 years and lived across some 23 United States geographic areas. Cohort assignment in the prospective study relied on participant-reported clinical history from a screening survey and a study questionnaire. In the prospective study, mobile phlebotomists collected whole blood, serum and a nasopharyngeal or oropharyngeal swab from each participant. Additional blood draws and questionnaires over an approximately 2-month period could optionally be provided by prospective study participants. Prospective study blood samples were shipped either frozen or at room temperature before DNA extraction.

The immunoSEQ Assay, a bias-controlled multiplex PCR, was used to amplify TCRbeta CDR3 regions from genomic DNA. The original pipeline was this. The number of nucleated cells in each sample was estimated by amplification of reference gene primers within the assay. To quantify the absolute abundance of each unique TCRbeta CDR3 rearrangement, sequence reads were collapsed and filtered. For each sample, productive Simpson clonality was calculated by taking the square root of Simpson's diversity index across productive rearrangements. In its TCRdb copy, this immuneACCESS table keeps in-frame sequences only and misses some clones. Where compared with another copy, unresolved V genes explain less than half of these, and the others have no known cause. From that table come the V and J calls and clone size; the DNA was used to work out D and trimming. Here the sample has 300,000 to 350,000 clones; around 90% occur a single time. Clones ranked in the top ten supply around 4.4% of the sample.

The receptor was isolated from a woman aged 18 to 35 with acute COVID-19. The material sequenced was PBMCs or T cells enriched from blood (not recorded which). The sequence joins TRBV19 to TRBJ2-5, and 7 junction bases match TRBD1. The nucleotide sequence reads TGTGCCAGTAGTCCCCAGACAGGGTCGGAGACCCAGTACTTC. It is translated as CASSPQTGSETQYF.